These 9 T cell receptor beta chains were all obtained from the same sample, sequenced in a study of blood T cell repertoires in COVID-19. Profiled with immunoSEQ multiplex PCR; TCRdb holds only in-frame clones, not every one. The table includes 140,000 or so clones, 79% detected once. The sequenced material came from peripheral blood. Every receptor here comes from a man aged 50 or older with active or convalescent COVID-19.

The V and J genes are TRBV6-1 and TRBJ1-2; possibly TRBD1 for D (5 bases). Germline V gene sequence: CDR1 MNHNS, CDR2 SASEGT. This CDR3 comprises 14 residues. Trimming removed 2 bases at V and 3 bases at J, with 10 bases between. The CDR3 sequence: CASSERGGDYGYTF. DNA for the CDR3: TGTGCCAGCAGTGAACGGGGGGGGGACTATGGCTACACCTTC.

The chain employs TRBV5-1 and TRBJ2-1; TRBD2 matches at 12 bases. The CDR3 is 15 residues long. Trimming cost V 0 bases and J 9 bases; bases outside gene matches: 4. The germline V gene has CDR1 SGHRS and CDR2 YFSETQ. CDR3 in amino acids: CASSLVTSGRGEQFF. In nucleotides, the CDR3 is TGCGCCAGCAGCTTGGTGACTAGCGGGAGAGGTGAGCAGTTCTTC.

The DNA of the CDR3 is TGTGCCAGCAGTGAACAGGCCCACACAGATACGCAGTATTTT. Translation gives CASSEQAHTDTQYF. The V gene is TRBV6-1, the J gene TRBJ2-3; D not resolved. Germline values: CDR1 MNHNS, CDR2 SASEGT. Trimming took 2 bases from V and 2 from J, leaving 8 bases between them. The CDR3 runs 14 residues.

This chain uses TRBV11-3 with TRBJ2-7, with 7 nucleotides matching TRBD1. V was pared by 2 bases and J by 6 bases, with 7 bases of the junction left unmatched. The CDR3 contains 14 residues. Per the germline V gene, CDR1 is SGHNT and CDR2 is YENEEA. CDR3 loop: CASSLSQGQGEQYF. In DNA, the CDR3 is TGTGCCAGCAGCTTATCACAGGGGCAGGGCGAGCAGTACTTC. The complete variable domain, with remaining parts taken from reference TRBV11-3 and TRBJ2-7, reads EAGVVQSPRYKIIEKKQPVAFWCNPISGHNTLYWYLQNLGQGPELLIRYENEEAVDDSQLPKDRFSAERLKGVDSTLKIQPAELGDSAVYLCASSLSQGQGEQYFGPGTRLTVT.

The chain uses TRBV23-1 and TRBJ2-1; 7 positions agree with TRBD1. TRBV23-1 is classed as an ORF, of uncertain function. V lost 5 bases to trimming and J lost 3 bases; unmatched junction nucleotides: 16. CDR3 size: 18 residues. This CDR3 reads CASSSQSGTVNGYNEQFF. The CDR3 DNA reads as TGCGCCAGCAGTTCCCAATCCGGGACAGTAAATGGCTACAATGAGCAGTTCTTC.

The chain recombines TRBV28 with TRBJ2-6, with TRBD2 matching 9 bases. The germline V gene encodes CDR1 MDHEN and CDR2 SYDVKM. CDR3 size: 15 residues. V lost 8 bases, J lost 0 bases, and 2 bases stayed unmatched. The CDR3 sequence is CASVTSGSGANVLTF. The CDR3 region has the DNA TGTGCCAGCGTGACTAGCGGCTCTGGGGCCAACGTCCTGACTTTC.

The CDR3 spells CASSREGSYEQYF. The CDR3 DNA sequence: TGTGCCAGCAGCCGGGAGGGCTCCTACGAGCAGTACTTC. The J gene is TRBJ2-7, the V gene TRBV6-5; TRBD2 aligns across 8 bases. CDR3 size: 13 residues. V shed 6 bases, J shed 0 bases, and the junction held 1 base outside the gene matches. Germline V gene data show CDR1 as MNHEY and CDR2 as SVGAGI.

The chain recombines TRBV12-3 or TRBV12-4 with TRBJ1-4; the D is unclear. The CDR3 has 12 residues. The V end was cut by 3 bases, the J end by 8 bases, with 7 bases between. CDR3 amino acids: CASSFVGEKLFF. CDR3 in DNA: TGTGCCAGCAGTTTCGTTGGCGAAAAACTGTTTTTT.

In its sample, this clone was seen once. The chain couples TRBV10-3 to TRBJ2-6; D might be TRBD1 (5 bases). Germline loops: CDR1 ENHRY, CDR2 SYGVKD. Trimming took 7 bases from V and 0 from J, leaving 10 bases between them. The CDR3 spans 15 residues. As DNA, the CDR3 is TGTGCCATCAACTTTGACAGCTCTGGGGCCAACGTCCTGACTTTC. It encodes CAINFDSSGANVLTF.